The clone carrying this T cell receptor beta chain has a handful of counts. Antigen specificity is unknown. J lost 6 bases, V lost 3 bases, and 7 bases had no gene match. CDR1 is MNHEY and CDR2 is SMNVEV in the germline V gene (reference sequence). The CDR3 spans 14 residues. The entry originates in a study of beta chain features in type 1 diabetes. Expressed TCRB transcripts were sequenced after all isolated RNA was converted to cDNA. Some clones are missing from TCRdb's copy, which holds only in-frame ones; the method was immunoSEQ multiplex PCR. The sample shows 100,000 to 150,000 clones, roughly 17% of them seen only once. Study-wide points: Significant though moderate, a shortening of TCRB CDR3s appeared in all four CD4+ subsets of Type 1 diabetes patients.

The TCR comes from a man younger than 35 with type 1 diabetes. The rearrangement joins TRBV27 to TRBJ1-2; 7 bases are shared with TRBD1. The sequenced sample consisted of central memory CD4+ T cells from blood. CDR3 sequence (DNA): TGTGCCAGCAGTTTCCACGACAGGGTGGATGGCTACACCTTC. This encodes CASSFHDRVDGYTF.